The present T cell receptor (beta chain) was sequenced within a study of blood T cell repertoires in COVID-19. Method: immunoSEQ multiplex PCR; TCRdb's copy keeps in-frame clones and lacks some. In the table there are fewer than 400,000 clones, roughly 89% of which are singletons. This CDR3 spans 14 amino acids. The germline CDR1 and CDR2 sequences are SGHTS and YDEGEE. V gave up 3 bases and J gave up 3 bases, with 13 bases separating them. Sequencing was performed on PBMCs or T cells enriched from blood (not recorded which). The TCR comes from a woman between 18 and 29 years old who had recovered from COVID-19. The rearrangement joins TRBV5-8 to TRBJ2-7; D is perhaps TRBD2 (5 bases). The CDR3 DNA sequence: TGTGCCAGCAGCTCCCACGGGGATAGCTACGAGCAGTACTTC. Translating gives CASSSHGDSYEQYF.